What follows describes a single T cell receptor beta chain. The antigen remains unidentified. Assay: immunoSEQ multiplex PCR; the TCRdb copy retains only in-frame clones and omits some. The table records some 30,000 clones, approximately 94% of them present only once. This entry belongs to a study of T cells in tuberculosis. Looking at the study overall: This South African cohort compared adolescents with or without latent tuberculosis against adults with active tuberculosis. Study-wide results and caveats: Active tuberculosis patients had shorter CDR3-alpha; the beta difference was nonsignificant.

Germline lookup yields CDR1 SEHNR and CDR2 FQNEAQ (reference sequence). Trimming took off 1 base at V and 0 bases at J, with 12 bases between the two ends. The CDR3 loop spans 16 amino acids. The TCR sequence derives from a donor aged 10-29 years with latent tuberculosis or without tuberculosis infection. The sequencing input was PBMCs. The chain recombines TRBV7-9 with TRBJ1-2, with TRBD1 as a possible D gene (5 bases). CDR3 protein: CASSLVQTVPNYGYTF. The CDR3 bases are TGTGCCAGCAGCTTAGTTCAGACAGTACCTAACTATGGCTACACCTTC.